This TCR beta chain was sequenced for a study of regulatory T cells in long-lasting Graves disease. Notes on the study in general: Persistent patients shared more public clonotypes (2,741) than newly diagnosed patients (around 910).

The CDR3 extends over 15 amino acids. Germline V gene data show CDR1 as ENHRY and CDR2 as SYGVKD. Trimming pared 1 base from V and 2 bases from J, leaving 11 bases between. For TCR beta, libraries came from iRepertoire HTBI primers and Arm-PCR of CDR3 regions. TCRdb re-called the multiplex PCR reads through MiXCR, storing one row per CDR3 protein. The repertoire has more than 300,000 distinct CDR3 sequences, about 11% of them found once; the top ten carry over 15%. This clonotype has just a few counts. Its target is unknown. Time point described: newly diagnosed GD, antithyroid drugs for less than 3 months. RNA extracted from PBMCs served as the sequencing template. The same data also went into a second study, on T cells in Graves' hyperthyroidism and ophthalmopathy. That paper states: An initial round of RT-PCR targeting the TCR CDR3 relied on the HTBI primer set.

The sequenced sample was peripheral blood mononuclear cells (PBMCs), obtained at new diagnosis, from a patient treated with antithyroid drugs. This chain joins TRBV10-3 and TRBJ2-5; no clear D gene. The sequence came from a woman between 18 and 30 years old with Graves disease. The CDR3 is CAISEFLGSQETQYF. CDR3 sequence (DNA): TGTGCCATCAGTGAGTTCCTTGGGTCTCAAGAGACCCAGTACTTC.